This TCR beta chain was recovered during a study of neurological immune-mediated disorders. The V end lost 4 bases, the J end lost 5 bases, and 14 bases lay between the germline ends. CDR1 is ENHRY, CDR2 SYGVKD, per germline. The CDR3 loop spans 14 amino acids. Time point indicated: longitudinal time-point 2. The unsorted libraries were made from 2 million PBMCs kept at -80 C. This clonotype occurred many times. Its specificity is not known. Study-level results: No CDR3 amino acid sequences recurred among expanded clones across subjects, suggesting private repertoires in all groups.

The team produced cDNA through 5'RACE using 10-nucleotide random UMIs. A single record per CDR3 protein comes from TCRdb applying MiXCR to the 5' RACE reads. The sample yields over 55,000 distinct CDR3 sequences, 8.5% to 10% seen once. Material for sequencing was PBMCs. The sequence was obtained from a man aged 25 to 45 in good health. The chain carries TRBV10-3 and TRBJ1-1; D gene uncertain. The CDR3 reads CAISGSEIRTEAFF. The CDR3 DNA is TGTGCCATCAGTGGGTCAGAAATTAGAACTGAAGCTTTCTTT.